This entry features one T cell receptor (beta chain) sequence. Its antigen is not known. These data belong to a study of cytotoxic CD8 clonotypes in ibrutinib-treated CLL. Regarding the study as a whole: Sampling times (in sustained-remission versus progressing patients) were not the same. Before falling back toward baseline at progression, clonality had risen at the time of ibrutinib response.

The CDR3 runs 13 residues. Germline V CDR1 and CDR2: SEHNR, FQNEAQ (reference sequence). V gave up 1 base and J gave up 1 base, with 4 bases separating them. The intended depth for sequencing was 1 in 200,000 to 1 in 1 million T cells. Produced via immunoSEQ multiplex PCR; TCRdb's table is partial and in-frame only. Altogether around 40,000 clones are present, approximately 70% being singletons, with the ten largest covering over 9%. The chain employs TRBV7-9 and TRBJ2-5, with no clear D. The origin of this receptor is a human donor with chronic lymphocytic leukemia. This specimen was PBMCs, taken at disease progression, from a patient treated with ibrutinib. For the CDR3, the DNA is TGTGCCAGCAGCTTAGTATTCCAAGAGACCCAGTACTTC. This encodes CASSLVFQETQYF.